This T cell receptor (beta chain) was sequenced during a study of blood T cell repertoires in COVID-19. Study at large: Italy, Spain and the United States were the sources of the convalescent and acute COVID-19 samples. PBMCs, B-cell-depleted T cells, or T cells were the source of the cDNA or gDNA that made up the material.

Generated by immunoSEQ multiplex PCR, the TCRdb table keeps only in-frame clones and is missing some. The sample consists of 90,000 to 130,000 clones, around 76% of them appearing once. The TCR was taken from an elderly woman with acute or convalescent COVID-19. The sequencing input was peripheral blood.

In nucleotides, the CDR3 is TGTGCCAGCAGCGTAGGTCGGAGCTCTGGAAACACCATATATTTT. Its translation: CASSVGRSSGNTIYF. The rearrangement uses TRBV9 and TRBJ1-3; D unclear. Trimming stripped 0 bases from V and 0 bases from J, with 7 bases between. This CDR3 has 15 amino acids. Germline CDR1 and CDR2: SGDLS and YYNGEE.